This entry describes one T cell receptor (beta chain). The sample is drawn from a study of T cells in Graves' hyperthyroidism and ophthalmopathy. Germline CDR1 and CDR2: MNHEY and SVGEGT. The CDR3 spans 15 residues. V lost 0 bases and J lost 8, with 13 bases in between. TCR beta CDR3 regions were amplified from RNA transcripts. First-round RT-PCR of the TCR CDR3 relied on the HTBI primer set. Via MiXCR, TCRdb re-called the multiplex PCR reads, giving one row per CDR3 protein. The sample lists about 560,000 distinct CDR3 sequences; over 15% were seen once. PBMCs came from more than 8.5 ml fresh peripheral blood.

This chain links TRBV6-2 or TRBV6-3 with TRBJ1-4, with unresolved D. The sequence derives from a woman under 30 with Graves' hyperthyroidism. Sample: blood. CDR3: CASSYSSGVLEKLFF. DNA for the CDR3: TGTGCCAGCAGTTACTCCTCTGGGGTCCTAGAAAAACTGTTTTTT.